The 10 T cell receptor beta chains listed next were all sequenced from one sample in a study of T cells in Graves' hyperthyroidism and ophthalmopathy. TCR beta CDR3 regions were amplified from RNA. When the TCR CDR3 underwent first-round RT-PCR, the HTBI primer set was used. Via MiXCR, TCRdb re-called the multiplex PCR reads, giving one row per CDR3 protein. The sample has some 270,000 distinct CDR3 sequences, around 25% seen once. Specimen: blood. The receptors here all came from a middle-aged woman with Graves' ophthalmopathy.

This clonotype has a count of ten or more. The chain combines TRBV20-1 with TRBJ1-2, with D tentatively TRBD1 (6 bases). This CDR3 comprises 12 residues. Germline V gene data show CDR1 as DFQATT and CDR2 as SNEGSKA (reference sequence). DNA for the CDR3: TGCAGAGCATCAGGGACAAACTATGGCTACACCTTC. The encoded protein is CRASGTNYGYTF.

As DNA, the CDR3 is TGTGCCACAGATAGCTATGGCACAGATACGCAGTATTTT. Protein product: CATDSYGTDTQYF. This chain connects TRBV12-3 or TRBV12-4 to TRBJ2-3; D call uncertain. This CDR3 region has 13 residues. The V end lost 10 bases, the J end lost 1 base, and 12 bases lay between the germline ends.

This clonotype was seen at least ten times. J is TRBJ2-7 and V is TRBV20-1; D might be TRBD2 (6 bases). The CDR3 has 12 residues. Trimming left V 6 bases short and J 7 bases short, with 16 bases between. CDR1 DFQATT and CDR2 SNEGSKA come from the germline V gene (reference sequence). As DNA, the CDR3 is TGCAGTGCGCTCTGGGAGGCGCGGGAGCAGTACTTC. It translates to CSALWEAREQYF.

This clonotype was detected many times. This may come from a read error, since a much larger clone is one base off. The genes are TRBV6-5 and TRBJ1-2; 7 positions match TRBD1. From germline, CDR1 is MNHEY and CDR2 SVGAGI. CDR3 size: 16 residues. The V gene end was trimmed by 4 bases and the J gene end by 2 bases; junction bases not matched to a gene: 10. This CDR3 reads CASSCLRDSVNYGYTF. The CDR3 nucleotides are TGTGCCAGCAGTTGCCTCCGGGACAGCGTCAACTATGGCTACACCTTC.

This clonotype was detected many times. J is TRBJ1-6 and V is TRBV30; D is unclear. Germline CDR1 GTSNPN, CDR2 SVGIG (reference sequence). This CDR3 is 15 amino acids long. With 0 bases removed from V and 5 bases from J, the gap between germline ends came to 11 bases. The CDR3 reads CAWSVRQANNSPLHF. The CDR3 nucleotides are TGTGCCTGGAGTGTAAGACAAGCGAATAATTCACCCCTCCACTTT. Full variable domain (outside the CDR3, taken from reference TRBV30 and TRBJ1-6): SQTIHQWPATLVQPVGSPLSLECTVEGTSNPNLYWYRQAAGRGLQLLFYSVGIGQISSEVPQNLSASRPQDRQFILSSKKLLLSDSGFYLCAWSVRQANNSPLHFGNGTRLTVT.

This clonotype has at least ten counts. The chain is built from TRBV5-1 and TRBJ1-5; D is unresolved. Germline V gene data show CDR1 as SGHRS and CDR2 as YFSETQ. Trimming stripped 0 bases from V and 0 bases from J, with 7 bases between. The CDR3 loop spans 15 amino acids. CDR3 nucleotide sequence: TGCGCCAGCAGCTTGGACAGTCATAGCAATCAGCCCCAGCATTTT. Its protein product is CASSLDSHSNQPQHF.

In this sample, this clonotype turned up once. V usage is TRBV30 and J usage is TRBJ1-2; 8 bases align to TRBD1. The germline gives CDR1 GTSNPN, CDR2 SVGIG (reference sequence). The CDR3 has 14 residues. Germline trimming cut 3 bases from V and 0 bases from J; bases unmatched to any gene: 3. The CDR3 DNA reads as TGTGCCTGGAGCAGGACAGGGTCTAACTATGGCTACACCTTC. It yields the protein CAWSRTGSNYGYTF.

The sample holds many counts of this clonotype. The CDR3 DNA sequence: TGTGCCAGCAGCCAAGATTCCGAACAGGGTTCCTACGAGCAGTACTTC. Amino acid sequence: CASSQDSEQGSYEQYF. This chain connects TRBV4-2 to TRBJ2-7, with a possible D match to TRBD1 (6 bases). The germline gives CDR1 LGHNA, CDR2 YNFKEQ. CDR3 length: 16 residues. With 0 bases removed from V and 1 base from J, the gap between germline ends came to 13 bases.

This clonotype was recorded at least ten times. This sequence joins TRBV3-1 and TRBJ1-4; 7 positions match TRBD1. The junction had 14 bases not matched to a gene; V was cut back by 6 bases and J by 7 bases. Germline lookup yields CDR1 LGHDT and CDR2 YNNKEL (reference sequence). The CDR3 runs to 16 residues. The CDR3 is CASSLRRGFVGEKLFF. CDR3 bases: TGTGCCAGCAGTCTACGCAGGGGGTTTGTTGGTGAAAAACTGTTTTTT.

This clonotype was found many times. The chain combines TRBV29-1 with TRBJ1-1; unclear D gene. The CDR3 extends over 10 amino acids. V gave up 7 bases and J gave up 7 bases, with 10 bases separating them. From germline, CDR1 is SQVTM and CDR2 ANQGSEA. The CDR3 here is CSALAGEAFF. Here the CDR3 DNA reads TGCAGCGCTCTTGCAGGTGAAGCTTTCTTT.